The rows below give T cell receptor beta chains drawn from one sample of a study of T-cell reconstitution after alpha-beta-depleted transplantation in children. MiXCR, run by TCRdb on the PCR reads, gives a single entry per CDR3 protein. The top ten hold around 0.76% of the sample, which has under 850,000 distinct CDR3 sequences, 10% to 15% seen once. The source was PBMCs, collected before TCRalphabeta/CD19-depleted stem cell transplant. The receptors were sampled from a girl aged 2 to 9 with congenital amegakaryocytic thrombocytopenia, due to receive a stem cell transplant. Both conserved end residues are part of each CDR3. Fields, in order: clone size, D gene, J gene, V gene, CDR3 DNA, CDR3 protein. The D gene is left open where the match is weak. The size of a clone is reported for some rows only, either as once, few or many, or as a class for expanded clones.

abundance: many; d_gene: TRBD2; j_gene: TRBJ2-1; v_gene: TRBV29-1; CDR3nt: TGCAGCACCGACGACCAGCGGGAGGTCCATGAGCAGTTCTTC; CDR3aa: CSTDDQREVHEQFF
abundance: many; d_gene: TRBD1; j_gene: TRBJ1-5; v_gene: TRBV12-3/TRBV12-4; CDR3nt: TGTGCCAGCAGTTCACCATCAGGGGGCGGACAGCCCCAGCATTTT; CDR3aa: CASSSPSGGGQPQHF
abundance: many; d_gene: NA; j_gene: TRBJ2-7; v_gene: TRBV5-1; CDR3nt: TGCGCCAGCAGCTTGATCTTCAGGGGCCACTACGAGCAGTACTTC; CDR3aa: CASSLIFRGHYEQYF
abundance: NA; d_gene: NA; j_gene: TRBJ2-3; v_gene: TRBV7-2; CDR3nt: TGTGCCAGCAGCCCCGGTTGGGGGGTACGCACAGATACGCAGTATTTT; CDR3aa: CASSPGWGVRTDTQYF
abundance: NA; d_gene: TRBD2; j_gene: TRBJ2-5; v_gene: TRBV7-9; CDR3nt: TGTGCCAGCAGCTTGACTAGCGGGATAACAGAGACCCAGTACTTC; CDR3aa: CASSLTSGITETQYF
abundance: NA; d_gene: NA; j_gene: TRBJ2-1; v_gene: TRBV7-8; CDR3nt: TGTGCCAGCAGCTTAGCGGAGTGGCAGGGGTACAATGAGCAGTTCTTC; CDR3aa: CASSLAEWQGYNEQFF
abundance: many; d_gene: NA; j_gene: TRBJ1-4; v_gene: TRBV25-1; CDR3nt: TGTGCCAGCAGTGAGACAGGTTCGGGTGAAAAACTGTTTTTT; CDR3aa: CASSETGSGEKLFF
abundance: NA; d_gene: TRBD1; j_gene: TRBJ2-7; v_gene: TRBV20-1; CDR3nt: TGCAGTGCTAGGGCGACAGGGCAGAACGAGCAGTACTTC; CDR3aa: CSARATGQNEQYF
abundance: many; d_gene: NA; j_gene: TRBJ1-2; v_gene: TRBV10-1; CDR3nt: TGCGCCAGCAGTGAGTCGCGGGGGCCAGGCGACAACTATGGCTACACCTTC; CDR3aa: CASSESRGPGDNYGYTF
abundance: few; d_gene: NA; j_gene: TRBJ2-2; v_gene: TRBV11-2; CDR3nt: TGTGCCAGCAGCTCCTGGGTTGGGGGCGGGGAGCTGTTTTTT; CDR3aa: CASSSWVGGGELFF
abundance: NA; d_gene: NA; j_gene: TRBJ2-3; v_gene: TRBV4-1; CDR3nt: TGCGCCAGCAGCCGAGAGTCCGGGCCCCTATTCACAGATACGCAGTATTTT; CDR3aa: CASSRESGPLFTDTQYF
abundance: many; d_gene: TRBD2; j_gene: TRBJ2-1; v_gene: TRBV5-6; CDR3nt: TGTGCCAGCAGCTTGAAGGGAGCGGGGGACTACAATGAGCAGTTCTTC; CDR3aa: CASSLKGAGDYNEQFF
abundance: NA; d_gene: NA; j_gene: TRBJ1-1; v_gene: TRBV9; CDR3nt: TGTGCCAGCAGCGTAGCCGGCAGTTCTGAAGCTTTCTTT; CDR3aa: CASSVAGSSEAFF
abundance: NA; d_gene: NA; j_gene: TRBJ2-7; v_gene: TRBV20-1; CDR3nt: TGCAGTGCTTTATACCGCGGCGAGCAGTACTTC; CDR3aa: CSALYRGEQYF
abundance: few; d_gene: NA; j_gene: TRBJ2-3; v_gene: TRBV11-2; CDR3nt: TGTGCCAGCAGCTTAGACGAGAGCCATTGGGTGGCAGATACGCAGTATTTT; CDR3aa: CASSLDESHWVADTQYF
abundance: many; d_gene: TRBD1; j_gene: TRBJ2-2; v_gene: TRBV7-6; CDR3nt: TGTGCCAGCAGCTTATTTTTCGAACAGGGGGCATCCGGGGAGCTGTTTTTT; CDR3aa: CASSLFFEQGASGELFF
abundance: many; d_gene: TRBD2; j_gene: TRBJ2-3; v_gene: TRBV4-1; CDR3nt: TGCGCCAGCAGCCCAAGACTAGCGGGAGCGGTGGATACGCAGTATTTT; CDR3aa: CASSPRLAGAVDTQYF
abundance: NA; d_gene: NA; j_gene: TRBJ1-5; v_gene: TRBV27; CDR3nt: TGTGCCAGCAGCACCGGGGGATACCAGCCCCAGCATTTT; CDR3aa: CASSTGGYQPQHF
abundance: many; d_gene: TRBD1; j_gene: TRBJ1-1; v_gene: TRBV11-2; CDR3nt: TGTGCCAGCAGCTTTTCCGGACAGGGAGCTTTCTTT; CDR3aa: CASSFSGQGAFF
abundance: few; d_gene: NA; j_gene: TRBJ1-6; v_gene: TRBV7-9; CDR3nt: TGTGCCAGCAGCCGCGTGGGGAATAACTATAATTCACCCCTCCACTTT; CDR3aa: CASSRVGNNYNSPLHF
abundance: NA; d_gene: NA; j_gene: TRBJ2-2; v_gene: TRBV10-3; CDR3nt: TGTGCCATCAGCCGAAGGACTAGGGGGGATATCACCGGGGAGCTGTTTTTT; CDR3aa: CAISRRTRGDITGELFF
abundance: many; d_gene: NA; j_gene: TRBJ2-2; v_gene: TRBV29-1; CDR3nt: TGCAGCGTTGAATTGTCAGATCTCCGTCCCGGGGAGCTGTTTTTT; CDR3aa: CSVELSDLRPGELFF